The TCR beta chain under discussion was sequenced for a study of Graves' ophthalmopathy and Graves' hyperthyroidism. CDR3 length: 16 residues. CDR1 LNHDA and CDR2 SQIVND come from the germline V gene (reference sequence). V lost 5 bases to trimming and J lost 0 bases; unmatched junction nucleotides: 9. Remarks on this clonotype: A much larger clone lies a single base off, so this may be a read error.

Researchers took RNA transcripts and amplified TCR beta CDR3 regions from them. Second-round multiplex PCR followed a first-round RT-PCR using HTBI primers. TCRdb re-derived calls from the multiplex PCR reads in MiXCR, one entry per CDR3 protein. The profile shows about 590,000 distinct CDR3 sequences, roughly 40% of them singletons. This TCR was recovered from an adult man with Graves' hyperthyroidism. This chain joins TRBV19 and TRBJ2-7, with 8 bases lining up with TRBD1. The sequenced sample consisted of peripheral blood or thyroid tissue (not recorded which). The CDR3 DNA reads as TGTGCCAGTAGTTCCGGGACAGGAATGAGCTCCTACGAGCAGTACTTC. It is translated as CASSSGTGMSSYEQYF.